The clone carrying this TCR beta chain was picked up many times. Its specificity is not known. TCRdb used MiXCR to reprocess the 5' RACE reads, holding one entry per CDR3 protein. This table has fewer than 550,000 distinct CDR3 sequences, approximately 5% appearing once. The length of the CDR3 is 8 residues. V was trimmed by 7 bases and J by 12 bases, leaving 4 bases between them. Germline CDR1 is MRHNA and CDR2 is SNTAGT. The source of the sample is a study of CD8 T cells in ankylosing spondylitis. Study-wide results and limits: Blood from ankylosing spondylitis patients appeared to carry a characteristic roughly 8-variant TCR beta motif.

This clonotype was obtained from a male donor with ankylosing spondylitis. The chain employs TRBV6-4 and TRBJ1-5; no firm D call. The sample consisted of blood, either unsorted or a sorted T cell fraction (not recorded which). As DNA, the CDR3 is TGTGCCAGCAAACTCCAGCATTTT. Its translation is CASKLQHF.